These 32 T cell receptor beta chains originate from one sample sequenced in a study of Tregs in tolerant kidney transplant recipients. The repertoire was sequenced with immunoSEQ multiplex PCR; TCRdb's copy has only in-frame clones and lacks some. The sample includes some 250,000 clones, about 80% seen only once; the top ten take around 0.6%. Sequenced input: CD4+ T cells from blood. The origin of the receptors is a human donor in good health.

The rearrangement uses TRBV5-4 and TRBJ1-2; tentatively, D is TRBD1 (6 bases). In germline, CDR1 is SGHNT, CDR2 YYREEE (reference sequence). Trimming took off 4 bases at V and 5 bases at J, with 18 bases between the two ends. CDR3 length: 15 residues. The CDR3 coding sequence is TGTGCCAGCAGCCTATACCGGGACACCTTTTATGGCTACACCTTC. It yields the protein CASSLYRDTFYGYTF.

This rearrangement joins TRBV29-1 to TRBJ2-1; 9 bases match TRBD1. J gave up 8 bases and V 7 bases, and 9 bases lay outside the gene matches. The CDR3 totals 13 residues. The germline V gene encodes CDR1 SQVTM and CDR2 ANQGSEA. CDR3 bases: TGCAGCGGAAAGGGACAGGGAACAGATGAGCAGTTCTTC. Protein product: CSGKGQGTDEQFF.

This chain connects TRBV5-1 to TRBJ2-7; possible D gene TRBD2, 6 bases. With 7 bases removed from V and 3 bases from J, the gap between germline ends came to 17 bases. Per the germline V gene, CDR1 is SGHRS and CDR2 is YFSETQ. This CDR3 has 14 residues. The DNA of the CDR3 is TGCGCCAGCGCCCCTCGGGACGGGGGCTACGAGCAGTACTTC. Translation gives CASAPRDGGYEQYF.

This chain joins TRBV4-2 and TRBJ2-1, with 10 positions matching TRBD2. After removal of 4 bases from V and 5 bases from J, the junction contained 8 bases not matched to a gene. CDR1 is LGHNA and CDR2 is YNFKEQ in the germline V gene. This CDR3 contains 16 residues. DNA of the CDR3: TGTGCCAGCAGCCCCTTAGCGCTAGCGGGGGACAATGAGCAGTTCTTC. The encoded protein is CASSPLALAGDNEQFF.

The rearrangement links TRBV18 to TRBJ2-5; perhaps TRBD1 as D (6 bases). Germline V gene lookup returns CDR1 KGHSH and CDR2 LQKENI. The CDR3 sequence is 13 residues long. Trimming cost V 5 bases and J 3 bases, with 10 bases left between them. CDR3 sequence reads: CASSTNREETQYF. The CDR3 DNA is TGTGCCAGCTCAACCAACAGGGAAGAGACCCAGTACTTC.

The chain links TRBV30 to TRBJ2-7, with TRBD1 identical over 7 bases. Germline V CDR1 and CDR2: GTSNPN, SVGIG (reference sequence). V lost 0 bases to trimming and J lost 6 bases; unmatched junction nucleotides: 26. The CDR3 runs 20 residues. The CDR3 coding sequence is TGTGCCTGGAGTGTCTCTTCCAGGACAGGCCAAAGAGGGGTAATGTTCGAGCAGTACTTC. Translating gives CAWSVSSRTGQRGVMFEQYF. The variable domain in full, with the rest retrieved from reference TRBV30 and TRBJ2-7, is SQTIHQWPATLVQPVGSPLSLECTVEGTSNPNLYWYRQAAGRGLQLLFYSVGIGQISSEVPQNLSASRPQDRQFILSSKKLLLSDSGFYLCAWSVSSRTGQRGVMFEQYFGPGTRLTVT.

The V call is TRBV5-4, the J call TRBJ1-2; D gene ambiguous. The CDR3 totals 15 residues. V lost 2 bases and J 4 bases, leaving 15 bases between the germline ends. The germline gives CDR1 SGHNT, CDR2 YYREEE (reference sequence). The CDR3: CASSFDGGHGYGYTF. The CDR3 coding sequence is TGTGCCAGCAGCTTTGACGGTGGGCACGGCTATGGCTACACCTTC.

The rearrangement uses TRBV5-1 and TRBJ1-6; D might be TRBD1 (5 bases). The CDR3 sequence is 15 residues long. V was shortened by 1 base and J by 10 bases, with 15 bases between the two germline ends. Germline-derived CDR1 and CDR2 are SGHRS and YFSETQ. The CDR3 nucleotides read TGCGCCAGCAGCTTGAGGGGCCAATTGGACTCACCCCTCCACTTT. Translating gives CASSLRGQLDSPLHF.

The CDR3 protein is CASSNRQGGSGNTIYF. The CDR3 nucleotides are TGCGCCAGCAGCAACCGACAGGGAGGCTCTGGAAACACCATATATTTT. The chain has TRBV5-1 and TRBJ1-3; 7 bases agree with TRBD1. The CDR3 sequence is 16 residues long. Looked up from germline, CDR1 is SGHRS and CDR2 is YFSETQ. Unmatched junction bases numbered 7, after V lost 4 bases and J lost 0 bases. The variable domain in full, completed from reference TRBV5-1 and TRBJ1-3, reads KAGVTQTPRYLIKTRGQQVTLSCSPISGHRSVSWYQQTPGQGLQFLFEYFSETQRNKGNFPGRFSGRQFSNSRSEMNVSTLELGDSALYLCASSNRQGGSGNTIYFGEGSWLTVV.

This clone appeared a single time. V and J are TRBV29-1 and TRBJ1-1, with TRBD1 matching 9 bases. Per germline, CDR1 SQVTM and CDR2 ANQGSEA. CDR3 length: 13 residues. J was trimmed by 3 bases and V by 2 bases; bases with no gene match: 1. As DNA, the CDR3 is TGCAGCGTTGAAAGGGACAGGGACACTGAAGCTTTCTTT. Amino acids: CSVERDRDTEAFF.

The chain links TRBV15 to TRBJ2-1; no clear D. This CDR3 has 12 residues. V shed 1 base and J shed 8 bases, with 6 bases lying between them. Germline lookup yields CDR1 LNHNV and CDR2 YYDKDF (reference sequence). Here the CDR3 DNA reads TGTGCCACCAGCAGAGGAGGCGATGAGCAGTTCTTC. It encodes CATSRGGDEQFF.

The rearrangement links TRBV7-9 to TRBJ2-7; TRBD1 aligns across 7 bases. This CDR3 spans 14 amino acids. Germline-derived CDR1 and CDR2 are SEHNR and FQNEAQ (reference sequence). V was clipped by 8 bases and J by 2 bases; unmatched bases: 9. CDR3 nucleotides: TGTGCCAGCGCTACGACAGGGATACCCTACGAGCAGTACTTC. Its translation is CASATTGIPYEQYF.

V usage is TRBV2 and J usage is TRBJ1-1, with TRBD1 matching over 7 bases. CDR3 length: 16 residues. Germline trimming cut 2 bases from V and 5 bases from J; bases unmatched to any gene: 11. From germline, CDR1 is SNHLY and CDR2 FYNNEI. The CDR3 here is CASSENRGRGRTEAFF. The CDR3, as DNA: TGTGCCAGCAGTGAAAACCGGGGGAGGGGGCGGACTGAAGCTTTCTTT.

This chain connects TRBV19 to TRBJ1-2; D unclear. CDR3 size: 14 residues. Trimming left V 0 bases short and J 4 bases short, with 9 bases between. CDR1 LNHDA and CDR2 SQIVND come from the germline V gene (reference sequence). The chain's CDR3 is CASSIDLRLYGYTF. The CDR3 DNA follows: TGTGCCAGTAGTATAGATCTCCGTCTCTATGGCTACACCTTC.

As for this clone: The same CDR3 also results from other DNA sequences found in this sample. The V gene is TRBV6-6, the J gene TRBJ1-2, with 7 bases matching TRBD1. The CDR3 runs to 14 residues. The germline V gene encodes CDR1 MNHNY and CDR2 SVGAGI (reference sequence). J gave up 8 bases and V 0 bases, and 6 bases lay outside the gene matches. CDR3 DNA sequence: TGTGCCAGCAGTTACTCGGAGGGGGCGGGAGGCTACACCTTC. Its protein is CASSYSEGAGGYTF.

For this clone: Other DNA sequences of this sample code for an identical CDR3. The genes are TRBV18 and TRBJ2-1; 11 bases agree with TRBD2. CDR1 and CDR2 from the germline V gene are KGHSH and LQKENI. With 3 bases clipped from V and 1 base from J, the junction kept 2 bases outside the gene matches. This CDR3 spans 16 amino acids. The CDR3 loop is CASSPLAGGSYNEQFF. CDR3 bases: TGTGCCAGCTCACCTTTAGCGGGAGGGTCCTACAATGAGCAGTTCTTC.

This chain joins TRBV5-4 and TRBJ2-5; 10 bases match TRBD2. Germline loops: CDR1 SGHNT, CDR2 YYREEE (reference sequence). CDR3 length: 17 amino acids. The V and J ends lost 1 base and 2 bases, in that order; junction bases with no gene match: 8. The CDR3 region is CASSLIILAGTQETQYF. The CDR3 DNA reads TGTGCCAGCAGCTTGATCATACTAGCGGGGACACAAGAGACCCAGTACTTC.

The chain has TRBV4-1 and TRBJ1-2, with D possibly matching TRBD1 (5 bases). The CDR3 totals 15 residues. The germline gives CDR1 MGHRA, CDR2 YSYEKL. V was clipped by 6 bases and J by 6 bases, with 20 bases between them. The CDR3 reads CASSKGRGVGHGYTF. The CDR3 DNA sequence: TGCGCCAGCAGTAAAGGGCGGGGGGTTGGGCATGGCTACACCTTC.

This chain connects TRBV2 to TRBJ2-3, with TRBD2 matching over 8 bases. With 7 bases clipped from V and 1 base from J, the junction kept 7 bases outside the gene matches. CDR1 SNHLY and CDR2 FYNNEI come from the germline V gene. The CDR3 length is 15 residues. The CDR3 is CASKRGSGGTDTQYF. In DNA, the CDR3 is TGTGCCAGCAAGAGGGGTAGCGGGGGCACAGATACGCAGTATTTT.

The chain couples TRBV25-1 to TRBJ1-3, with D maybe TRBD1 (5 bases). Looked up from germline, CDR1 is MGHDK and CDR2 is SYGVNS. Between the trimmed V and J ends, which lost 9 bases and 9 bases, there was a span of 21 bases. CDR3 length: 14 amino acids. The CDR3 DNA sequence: TGTGCCAGTGAACTTAGAGTCGGCCAGGGCACCATATATTTT. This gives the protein CASELRVGQGTIYF.

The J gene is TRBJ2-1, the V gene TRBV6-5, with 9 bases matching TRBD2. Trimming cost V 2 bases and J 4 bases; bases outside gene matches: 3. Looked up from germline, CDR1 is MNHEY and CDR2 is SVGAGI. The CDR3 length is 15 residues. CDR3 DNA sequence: TGTGCCAGCAGTTACAGGAGCGGGGGGTACAATGAGCAGTTCTTC. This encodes CASSYRSGGYNEQFF.

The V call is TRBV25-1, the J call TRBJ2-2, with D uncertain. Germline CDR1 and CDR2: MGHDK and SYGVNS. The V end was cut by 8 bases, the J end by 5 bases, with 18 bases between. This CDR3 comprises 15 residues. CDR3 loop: CASGRAQAGTGELFF. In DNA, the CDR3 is TGTGCCAGCGGTCGGGCCCAGGCTGGTACCGGGGAGCTGTTTTTT.

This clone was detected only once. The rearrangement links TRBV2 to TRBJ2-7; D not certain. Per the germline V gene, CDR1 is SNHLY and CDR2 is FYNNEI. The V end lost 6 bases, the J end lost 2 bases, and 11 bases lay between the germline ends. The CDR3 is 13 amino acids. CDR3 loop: CASRLRVTYEQYF. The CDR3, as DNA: TGTGCCAGCAGACTGCGCGTGACCTACGAGCAGTACTTC.

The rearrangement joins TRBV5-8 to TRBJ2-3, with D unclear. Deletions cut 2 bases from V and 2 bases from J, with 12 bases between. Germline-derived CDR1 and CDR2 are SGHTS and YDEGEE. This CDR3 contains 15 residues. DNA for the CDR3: TGTGCCAGCAGCTTAACACCCGGTTTCACAGATACGCAGTATTTT. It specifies CASSLTPGFTDTQYF.

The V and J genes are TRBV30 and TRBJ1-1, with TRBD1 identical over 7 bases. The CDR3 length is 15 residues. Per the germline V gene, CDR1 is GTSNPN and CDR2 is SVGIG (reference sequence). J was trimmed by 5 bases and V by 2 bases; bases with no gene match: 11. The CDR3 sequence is CAWSRRQGGRTEAFF. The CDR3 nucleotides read TGTGCCTGGAGTCGGCGACAGGGCGGACGGACTGAAGCTTTCTTT. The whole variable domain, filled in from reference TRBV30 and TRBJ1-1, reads SQTIHQWPATLVQPVGSPLSLECTVEGTSNPNLYWYRQAAGRGLQLLFYSVGIGQISSEVPQNLSASRPQDRQFILSSKKLLLSDSGFYLCAWSRRQGGRTEAFFGQGTRLTVV.

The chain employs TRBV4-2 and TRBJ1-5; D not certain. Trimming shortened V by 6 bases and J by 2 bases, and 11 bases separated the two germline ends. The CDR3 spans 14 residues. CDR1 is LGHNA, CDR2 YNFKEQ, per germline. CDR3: CASSLDGRNQPQHF. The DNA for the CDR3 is TGTGCCAGCAGTCTGGACGGACGCAATCAGCCCCAGCATTTT.

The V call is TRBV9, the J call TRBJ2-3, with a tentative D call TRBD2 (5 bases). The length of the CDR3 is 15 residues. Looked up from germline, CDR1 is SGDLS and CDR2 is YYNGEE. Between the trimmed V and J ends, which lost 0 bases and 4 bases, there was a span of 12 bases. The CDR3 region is CASSVVTSLADTQYF. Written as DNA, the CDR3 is TGTGCCAGCAGCGTAGTAACTAGTTTGGCAGATACGCAGTATTTT.

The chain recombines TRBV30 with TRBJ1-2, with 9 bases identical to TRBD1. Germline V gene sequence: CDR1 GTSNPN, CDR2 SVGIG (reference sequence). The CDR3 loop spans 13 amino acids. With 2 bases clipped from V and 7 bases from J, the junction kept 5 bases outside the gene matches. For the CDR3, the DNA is TGTGCCTGGAGTTCCGGGACAGGGTTTGGCTACACCTTC. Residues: CAWSSGTGFGYTF.

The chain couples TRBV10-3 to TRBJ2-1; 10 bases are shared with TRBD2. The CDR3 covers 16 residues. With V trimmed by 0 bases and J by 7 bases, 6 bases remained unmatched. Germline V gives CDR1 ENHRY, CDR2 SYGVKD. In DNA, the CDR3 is TGTGCCATCAGTGAGTCAGGAGCGGGAGGGGGGAATGAGCAGTTCTTC. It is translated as CAISESGAGGGNEQFF.

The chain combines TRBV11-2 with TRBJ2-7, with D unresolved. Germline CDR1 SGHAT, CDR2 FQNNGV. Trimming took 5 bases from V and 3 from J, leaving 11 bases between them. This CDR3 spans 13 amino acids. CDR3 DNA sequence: TGTGCCAGCAGCACGAACAAGAACTACGAGCAGTACTTC. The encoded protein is CASSTNKNYEQYF. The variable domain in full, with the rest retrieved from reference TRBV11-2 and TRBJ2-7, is EAGVAQSPRYKIIEKRQSVAFWCNPISGHATLYWYQQILGQGPKLLIQFQNNGVVDDSQLPKDRFSAERLKGVDSTLKIQPAKLEDSAVYLCASSTNKNYEQYFGPGTRLTVT.

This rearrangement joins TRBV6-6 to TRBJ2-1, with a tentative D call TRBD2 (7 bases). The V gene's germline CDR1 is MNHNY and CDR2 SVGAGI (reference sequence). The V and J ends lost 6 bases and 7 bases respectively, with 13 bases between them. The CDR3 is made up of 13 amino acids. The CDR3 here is CASRRRGANEQFF. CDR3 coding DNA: TGTGCCAGCAGACGCCGGGGGGCAAATGAGCAGTTCTTC.

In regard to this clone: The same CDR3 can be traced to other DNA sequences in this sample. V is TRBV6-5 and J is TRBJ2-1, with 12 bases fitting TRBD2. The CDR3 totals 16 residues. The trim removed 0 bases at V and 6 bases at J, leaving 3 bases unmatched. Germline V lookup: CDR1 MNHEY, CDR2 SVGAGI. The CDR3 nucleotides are TGTGCCAGCAGTTACTCCCTAGCGGGGGGGTCCAATGAGCAGTTCTTC. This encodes CASSYSLAGGSNEQFF.